The TCR beta chain described here comes from a study of T cell responses to AZD1222 COVID-19 vaccine. Background on the study: Doses given second, at about 4 or about 12 weeks, were pooled.

TCRdb's table, derived via immunoSEQ multiplex PCR, lists solely in-frame clones and lacks some. The sample includes about 140,000 clones, around nine tenths of them seen just once. The CDR3 extends over 15 amino acids. V lost 0 bases and J 3 bases, leaving 9 bases between the germline ends. Germline V gene data show CDR1 as LNHNV and CDR2 as YYDKDF (reference sequence). Findings and caveats of the study: The sample set comprised mostly white British donors with more females, and clonal diversity was possibly underestimated. Reportedly, nearly half the spike-specific TCRs target unmutated variant regions.

As to this clone: The antigen is unknown.

The source material was peripheral blood, sampled on day 0 of AZD1222 vaccination. The TCR was taken from an adult in good health. The chain joins TRBV15 to TRBJ1-5; D uncertain. The chain's CDR3 is CATSRDRSPNQPQHF. CDR3 sequence (DNA): TGTGCCACCAGCAGAGATCGGAGCCCCAATCAGCCCCAGCATTTT.